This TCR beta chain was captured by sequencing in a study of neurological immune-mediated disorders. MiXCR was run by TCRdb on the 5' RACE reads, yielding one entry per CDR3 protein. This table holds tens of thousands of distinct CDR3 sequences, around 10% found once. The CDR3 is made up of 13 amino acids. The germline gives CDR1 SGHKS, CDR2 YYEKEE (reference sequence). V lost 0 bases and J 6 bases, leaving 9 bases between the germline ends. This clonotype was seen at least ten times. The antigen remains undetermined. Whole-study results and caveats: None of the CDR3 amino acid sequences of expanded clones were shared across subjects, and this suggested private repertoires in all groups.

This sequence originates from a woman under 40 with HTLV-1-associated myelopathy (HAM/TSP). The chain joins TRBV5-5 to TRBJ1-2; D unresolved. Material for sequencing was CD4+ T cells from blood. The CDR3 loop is CASSLGSGNGYTF. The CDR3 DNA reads TGTGCCAGCAGCTTGGGGTCAGGCAATGGCTACACCTTC.